A single sample gave rise to the 29 T cell receptor beta chains below, sequenced in a study of cytomegalovirus exposure and HLA in healthy donors. The primer mix had 60 Vbeta and 13 Jbeta primers. Here immunoSEQ multiplex PCR was the method, and the copy in TCRdb shows in-frame clones only, minus some. This table has some 120,000 clones, roughly 78% appearing once. The specimen sequenced was PBMCs. These receptors were collected from a male donor in good health and CMV-seronegative.

The chain links TRBV19 to TRBJ1-4; TRBD1 might be the D (5 bases). The germline gives CDR1 LNHDA, CDR2 SQIVND (reference sequence). This CDR3 spans 13 amino acids. V lost 8 bases to trimming and J lost 5 bases, with 12 bases between them. CDR3 region: CASGRGGNEKLFF. CDR3 nucleotides: TGTGCCAGTGGTCGGGGGGGAAATGAAAAACTGTTTTTT. Complete variable domain (other parts from reference TRBV19 and TRBJ1-4): DGGITQSPKYLFRKEGQNVTLSCEQNLNHDAMYWYRQDPGQGLRLIYYSQIVNDFQKGDIAEGYSVSREKKESFPLTVTSAQKNPTAFYLCASGRGGNEKLFFGSGTQLSVL.

This clone was picked up a small number of times. The chain couples TRBV5-1 to TRBJ2-7, with a tentative D call TRBD1 (6 bases). The CDR3 has 13 amino acids. Germline lookup yields CDR1 SGHRS and CDR2 YFSETQ. V lost 1 base and J 3 bases, leaving 8 bases between the germline ends. The CDR3 DNA reads as TGCGCCAGCAGCTTGACAGGGTACTACGAGCAGTACTTC. It specifies CASSLTGYYEQYF.

This clone was detected once. The chain joins TRBV2 to TRBJ1-1; no clear D. The CDR3 consists of 13 residues. Trimming pared 1 base from V and 10 bases from J, leaving 13 bases between. Germline assignment: CDR1 SNHLY and CDR2 FYNNEI. This chain's CDR3 is CASSEESELGAFF. DNA of the CDR3: TGTGCCAGCAGTGAAGAGTCGGAGTTGGGAGCTTTCTTT.

The gene calls are TRBV10-3 and TRBJ1-5; D is ambiguous. V shed 0 bases and J shed 5 bases, with 5 bases lying between them. The CDR3 has 13 amino acids. Germline V gene data show CDR1 as ENHRY and CDR2 as SYGVKD. CDR3 DNA sequence: TGTGCCATCAGTGAGTCGCAGGATCAGCCCCAGCATTTT. This translates into CAISESQDQPQHF.

The DNA for the CDR3 is TGTGCCAGCAGTTGGACAGAGCTTCACTTCTTCAATCAGCCCCAGCATTTT. Translation: CASSWTELHFFNQPQHF. This chain uses TRBV6-8 with TRBJ1-5; tentative D call: TRBD1 (6 bases). CDR1 is MNHGY and CDR2 is SAAAGT in the germline V gene. The V end lost 4 bases, the J end lost 3 bases, and 19 bases lay between the germline ends. CDR3 length: 17 residues.

The J gene is TRBJ2-1, the V gene TRBV5-6, with D possibly matching TRBD1 (5 bases). The CDR3 extends over 12 amino acids. CDR1 is SGHDT, CDR2 YYEEEE, per germline. Trimming removed 5 bases from V and 6 bases from J, with 9 bases in between. CDR3 region: CASRIGVNEQFF. Written as DNA, the CDR3 is TGTGCCAGCAGAATAGGGGTCAATGAGCAGTTCTTC.

V gene TRBV11-1 combines with J gene TRBJ2-7; 7 nucleotides agree with TRBD1. This CDR3 contains 14 residues. The germline gives CDR1 SGHAT, CDR2 FQDESV (reference sequence). V was clipped by 4 bases and J by 0 bases; unmatched bases: 3. For the CDR3, the DNA is TGTGCCAGCAGCTGGCGACAGGGCTCCTACGAGCAGTACTTC. Its protein product is CASSWRQGSYEQYF.

This chain uses TRBV18 with TRBJ2-7; maybe TRBD1 (6 bases). The germline V gene has CDR1 KGHSH and CDR2 LQKENI. V shed 4 bases and J shed 1 base, with 8 bases lying between them. This CDR3 contains 13 residues. The CDR3 coding sequence is TGTGCCAGCTCACAGAGGGGGTCCTACGAGCAGTACTTC. This encodes CASSQRGSYEQYF.

This clone was picked up one time. The chain couples TRBV10-3 to TRBJ1-5; TRBD1 is a possible D gene (5 bases). Germline CDR1 is ENHRY and CDR2 is SYGVKD. This CDR3 comprises 14 residues. V dropped 4 bases and J dropped 3 bases, with 10 bases sitting between them. The CDR3 protein is CAISVGQPNQPQHF. CDR3 bases: TGTGCCATCAGTGTGGGGCAGCCCAATCAGCCCCAGCATTTT.

This rearrangement joins TRBV19 to TRBJ1-5; D is ambiguous. The CDR3 covers 14 residues. Germline lookup yields CDR1 LNHDA and CDR2 SQIVND (reference sequence). The V end lost 5 bases, the J end lost 1 base, and 9 bases lay between the germline ends. The CDR3, as DNA: TGTGCCAGTAGTGCCGACACAAGCAATCAGCCCCAGCATTTT. Translating it yields CASSADTSNQPQHF.

The sample holds a few counts of this clone. The chain carries TRBV19 and TRBJ1-1; D uncertain. Looked up from germline, CDR1 is LNHDA and CDR2 is SQIVND (reference sequence). The CDR3 has 13 amino acids. The ends were cut back, 1 base at V and 3 bases at J, with 6 bases in the middle. In nucleotides, the CDR3 is TGTGCCAGTAGTATAGCGGTCGACACTGAAGCTTTCTTT. Amino acids: CASSIAVDTEAFF.

The V and J genes are TRBV19 and TRBJ1-3; the D is unclear. The CDR3 is made up of 17 amino acids. Germline V gives CDR1 LNHDA, CDR2 SQIVND (reference sequence). The V gene lost 5 bases and the J gene lost 0 bases, with 17 bases spanning the gap. The CDR3 sequence is CASSPRWAGISGNTIYF. CDR3 DNA sequence: TGTGCCAGTAGTCCCCGGTGGGCGGGGATCTCTGGAAACACCATATATTTT.

The CDR3 nucleotides are TGCGCCAGCAGCTTGGCCCCGGGACAGGGGGCCTACGAGCAGTACTTC. This encodes CASSLAPGQGAYEQYF. The chain uses TRBV5-1 and TRBJ2-7, with 11 bases matching TRBD1. This CDR3 has 16 amino acids. The V and J ends lost 0 bases and 2 bases, in that order; junction bases with no gene match: 4. CDR1 is SGHRS, CDR2 YFSETQ, per germline.

The chain links TRBV5-6 to TRBJ2-5; no clear D gene. Germline-derived CDR1 and CDR2 are SGHDT and YYEEEE. The V and J ends lost 5 bases and 2 bases respectively, with 16 bases between them. The CDR3 spans 15 residues. For the CDR3, the DNA is TGTGCCAGCAGTTCGTCCCGGGTCTTACAAGAGACCCAGTACTTC. Translating gives CASSSSRVLQETQYF. The full variable domain, its missing parts supplied by reference TRBV5-6 and TRBJ2-5, is DAGVTQSPTHLIKTRGQQVTLRCSPKSGHDTVSWYQQALGQGPQFIFQYYEEEERQRGNFPDRFSGHQFPNYSSELNVNALLLGDSALYLCASSSSRVLQETQYFGPGTRLLVL.

This rearrangement joins TRBV7-2 to TRBJ2-3; a possible D gene is TRBD2 (5 bases). The CDR3 consists of 15 residues. From germline, CDR1 is SGHTA and CDR2 FQGNSA. V was pared by 0 bases and J by 0 bases, with 7 bases between. The CDR3 spells CASSLAGLSTDTQYF. The CDR3 DNA is TGTGCCAGCAGCTTAGCTGGACTTAGCACAGATACGCAGTATTTT.

This clone came up a few times. The rearrangement joins TRBV5-1 to TRBJ2-5; D not certain. The CDR3 sequence is 13 residues long. CDR1 is SGHRS, CDR2 YFSETQ, per germline. Trimming stripped 0 bases from V and 3 bases from J, with 6 bases between. CDR3 region: CASSLAPEETQYF. CDR3 bases: TGCGCCAGCAGCTTGGCCCCGGAAGAGACCCAGTACTTC.

With respect to this clone: Germline and junction disagree at one end, which may indicate a read error. V usage is TRBV7-6 and J usage is TRBJ2-6, with D maybe TRBD1 (5 bases). Germline-derived CDR1 and CDR2 are SGHVS and FNYEAQ. The CDR3 contains 16 residues. CDR3 coding DNA: TGTGCCAGCAGCTTAGCGCGAAGGTCTGGGGCCAACGGCCTGACTTTC. Translation gives CASSLARRSGANGLTF.

The chain is built from TRBV9 and TRBJ1-1; possibly TRBD1 for D (6 bases). Germline lookup yields CDR1 SGDLS and CDR2 YYNGEE. V lost 4 bases and J 10 bases, leaving 14 bases between the germline ends. CDR3 length: 12 residues. CDR3 region: CASSPRQDGAFF. The CDR3 DNA reads TGTGCCAGCAGCCCACGACAGGACGGAGCTTTCTTT.

The chain uses TRBV27 and TRBJ2-7, with 9 nucleotides matching TRBD1. Germline CDR1 reads MNHEY; CDR2 reads SMNVEV (reference sequence). The CDR3 loop spans 15 amino acids. V gave up 2 bases and J gave up 1 base; unmatched junction bases: 3. CDR3 sequence: CASSLRTGVSYEQYF. For the CDR3, the DNA is TGTGCCAGCAGTTTAAGGACAGGGGTTTCCTACGAGCAGTACTTC.

This clone was observed a few times. The gene calls are TRBV15 and TRBJ2-5; 14 nucleotides agree with TRBD2. Germline V gene data show CDR1 as LNHNV and CDR2 as YYDKDF (reference sequence). V was pared by 3 bases and J by 1 base, with 7 bases of the junction left unmatched. CDR3 length: 18 amino acids. The CDR3 region is CATSRTRTSGGPQETQYF. The CDR3 nucleotides are TGTGCCACCAGCAGGACCAGGACTAGCGGGGGGCCCCAAGAGACCCAGTACTTC.

The chain combines TRBV7-2 with TRBJ1-1, with 7 bases identical to TRBD1. The CDR3 totals 16 residues. The germline V gene has CDR1 SGHTA and CDR2 FQGNSA. V shed 5 bases, J shed 0 bases, and the junction held 9 bases outside the gene matches. CDR3 amino acids: CASSPRGTVMNTEAFF. The CDR3, as DNA: TGTGCCAGCAGCCCGAGGGGGACAGTCATGAACACTGAAGCTTTCTTT.

This sequence joins TRBV29-1 and TRBJ1-2, with 10 nucleotides matching TRBD1. Germline V gene lookup returns CDR1 SQVTM and CDR2 ANQGSEA. The junction had 7 bases not matched to a gene; V was cut back by 6 bases and J by 3 bases. The CDR3 extends over 14 amino acids. CDR3 protein: CSVSRTGGDYGYTF. In DNA form, the CDR3 reads TGCAGCGTCAGCCGGACAGGGGGAGACTATGGCTACACCTTC.

The chain combines TRBV6-6 with TRBJ2-1; 7 bases map to TRBD2. Germline-derived CDR1 and CDR2 are MNHNY and SVGAGI (reference sequence). Trimming cost V 4 bases and J 5 bases; bases outside gene matches: 2. This CDR3 spans 13 amino acids. The CDR3 nucleotides read TGTGCCAGCAGTTTCGGGGGGAACAATGAGCAGTTCTTC. Amino acids: CASSFGGNNEQFF.

V is TRBV5-6 and J is TRBJ2-7; 11 bases map to TRBD2. Germline V CDR1 and CDR2: SGHDT, YYEEEE. This CDR3 comprises 15 residues. V shed 0 bases and J 6 bases; nucleotides not matched to a gene: 5. CDR3 in amino acids: CASSLGSGRAGEQYF. The CDR3 DNA follows: TGTGCCAGCAGCTTGGGTAGCGGGAGGGCGGGCGAGCAGTACTTC.

This chain links TRBV19 with TRBJ2-3; D is undetermined. Trimming took off 0 bases at V and 0 bases at J, with 10 bases between the two ends. Germline lookup yields CDR1 LNHDA and CDR2 SQIVND (reference sequence). The CDR3 spans 16 residues. CDR3 sequence reads: CASSIDFGWSTDTQYF. In DNA, the CDR3 is TGTGCCAGTAGTATAGATTTCGGGTGGAGCACAGATACGCAGTATTTT.

This clone was seen a single time. This chain joins TRBV14 and TRBJ2-5, with D perhaps TRBD1 (5 bases). Germline-derived CDR1 and CDR2 are SGHDN and FVKESK. The CDR3 is 15 amino acids. V was trimmed by 4 bases and J by 7 bases, leaving 19 bases between them. The CDR3 spells CASSPSRSGHGTQYF. The CDR3 coding sequence is TGTGCCAGCAGCCCCAGCCGGTCAGGACATGGGACCCAGTACTTC.

The chain joins TRBV10-3 to TRBJ2-1; D is undetermined. The CDR3 consists of 11 residues. CDR1 and CDR2 from the germline V gene are ENHRY and SYGVKD. V shed 6 bases and J shed 5 bases, with 5 bases lying between them. CDR3 in DNA: TGTGCCATCAGGGGCGACAATGAGCAGTTCTTC. This codes for CAIRGDNEQFF.

J is TRBJ1-3 and V is TRBV28, with 7 bases matching TRBD1. Germline V CDR1 and CDR2: MDHEN, SYDVKM. The CDR3 sequence is 18 residues long. J was trimmed by 3 bases and V by 0 bases; bases with no gene match: 11. This CDR3 is CASSLWTLRGRLGNTIYF. DNA of the CDR3: TGTGCCAGCAGTTTATGGACTTTGAGGGGGCGACTTGGAAACACCATATATTTT.

The rearrangement links TRBV2 to TRBJ2-7; D possibly corresponds to TRBD2 (6 bases). This CDR3 comprises 15 residues. CDR1 SNHLY and CDR2 FYNNEI come from the germline V gene. The V and J ends lost 0 bases and 5 bases respectively, with 14 bases between them. CDR3 nucleotides: TGTGCCAGCAGTGAAGCTCGAAGGGGCGGGGACGAGCAGTACTTC. It is translated as CASSEARRGGDEQYF.